A selection of T cell receptor beta chains follows, all from one sample in a study of blood T cell repertoires in COVID-19. Clones were sequenced by immunoSEQ multiplex PCR, and TCRdb holds only the in-frame ones, with some missing. Of fewer than 20,000 clones in the sample, about 88% are singletons; the top ten hold approximately 9%. Sequencing was done on a sample of peripheral blood. The source is a man aged 35-49 years with active COVID-19. The CDR3 runs from the conserved cysteine through the conserved F or W. Fields, in order: V gene, J gene, clone size, D gene, CDR3 protein. D genes are given only for firm matches. Size values are once, few and many counts, or a class for expanded clones, and some rows have none.

V: TRBV9
J: TRBJ2-7
size: -
D: -
CDR3: CASSVEVGAYEQYF

V: TRBV5-1
J: TRBJ1-1
size: -
D: -
CDR3: CASSDLTDRAAFF

V: TRBV6-5
J: TRBJ1-4
size: -
D: -
CDR3: CASSYVTGATNEKLFF

V: TRBV29-1
J: TRBJ1-1
size: -
D: -
CDR3: CSARLRRNTEAFF

V: TRBV6-5
J: TRBJ1-5
size: -
D: -
CDR3: CASSYSTYSPQHF

V: TRBV5-1
J: TRBJ1-1
size: -
D: -
CDR3: CASSLAKGGLSTEAFF

V: TRBV5-5
J: TRBJ2-7
size: -
D: TRBD2
CDR3: CARSLGGAYEQYF

V: TRBV6-5
J: TRBJ2-7
size: -
D: -
CDR3: CASRKNSYEQYF

V: TRBV5-5
J: TRBJ1-2
size: -
D: -
CDR3: CASSLVRANYGYTF

V: TRBV18
J: TRBJ2-2
size: few
D: -
CDR3: CASSPFSLAVTGELFF

V: TRBV7-9
J: TRBJ2-1
size: -
D: TRBD1
CDR3: CASSLMVGTGVNEQFF

V: TRBV9
J: TRBJ2-2
size: -
D: TRBD1
CDR3: CASSVVGFGQGNTGELFF

V: TRBV14
J: TRBJ2-2
size: -
D: -
CDR3: CASSQALNTGELFF

V: TRBV9
J: TRBJ2-6
size: -
D: TRBD1
CDR3: CASSAWDRGVAANVLTF

V: TRBV6-5
J: TRBJ1-1
size: -
D: TRBD1
CDR3: CASRITGQGAEAFF

V: TRBV30
J: TRBJ2-7
size: -
D: -
CDR3: CAWSPGGEQYF

V: TRBV5-5
J: TRBJ1-2
size: -
D: TRBD1
CDR3: CASNSWGQGVHGYTF

V: TRBV7-6
J: TRBJ2-2
size: once
D: TRBD2
CDR3: CASSLARTSGRAVVAAGELFF

V: TRBV7-9
J: TRBJ2-2
size: -
D: TRBD1
CDR3: CASSLQTGVATGELFF

V: TRBV15
J: TRBJ2-6
size: -
D: TRBD2
CDR3: CATSRGGGSGANVLTF

V: TRBV7-9
J: TRBJ2-1
size: -
D: TRBD2
CDR3: CASSLAVSGRYNEQFF

V: TRBV7-9
J: TRBJ2-7
size: -
D: TRBD1
CDR3: CASSQDRGEVYEQYF

V: TRBV7-3
J: TRBJ1-2
size: -
D: TRBD1
CDR3: CASSFQVGDREVGYTF

V: TRBV3-1/TRBV3-2
J: TRBJ2-1
size: -
D: TRBD2
CDR3: CASSQDASGRAYNEQFF

V: TRBV19
J: TRBJ2-1
size: -
D: TRBD2
CDR3: CASTPGSGGVSYNEQFF

V: TRBV5-1
J: TRBJ1-1
size: -
D: -
CDR3: CASRSEYRGGMNTEAFF

V: TRBV30
J: TRBJ2-4
size: -
D: -
CDR3: CAWSVQANIQYF

V: TRBV5-1
J: TRBJ1-1
size: once
D: TRBD1
CDR3: CASRGTGRTEAFF

V: TRBV7-3
J: TRBJ2-1
size: -
D: TRBD2
CDR3: CASSPLAGYEQFF

V: TRBV19
J: TRBJ1-1
size: -
D: -
CDR3: CASSLGQNTEAFF

V: TRBV6-6
J: TRBJ1-2
size: -
D: TRBD1
CDR3: CASRDRGLAKYGYTF

V: TRBV15
J: TRBJ1-4
size: once
D: -
CDR3: CATSRGTATNEKLFF

V: TRBV6-6
J: TRBJ1-1
size: -
D: TRBD1
CDR3: CASSRQGKTEAFF

V: TRBV6-5
J: TRBJ2-7
size: -
D: -
CDR3: CASSGLSYEQYF

V: TRBV5-4
J: TRBJ1-1
size: -
D: -
CDR3: CASRSKVGGTEAFF

V: TRBV7-9
J: TRBJ2-7
size: -
D: TRBD1
CDR3: CASSLGGQFYEQYF

V: TRBV5-1
J: TRBJ2-1
size: -
D: TRBD2
CDR3: CASSLDGTSGRGGNEQFF

V: TRBV18
J: TRBJ2-7
size: -
D: TRBD1
CDR3: CASSRSTSGTGLNEQYF

V: TRBV5-1
J: TRBJ2-1
size: -
D: TRBD2
CDR3: CASSSGSYNEQFF

V: TRBV19
J: TRBJ2-7
size: -
D: -
CDR3: CASSIMAGSEQYF

V: TRBV7-2
J: TRBJ2-3
size: -
D: -
CDR3: CASRQNPRAGTDTQYF

V: TRBV19
J: TRBJ2-2
size: -
D: TRBD2
CDR3: CASKRLDRRLAGNTGELFF

V: TRBV7-3
J: TRBJ2-3
size: -
D: -
CDR3: CASSSSTDTQYF

V: TRBV25-1
J: TRBJ2-1
size: -
D: TRBD1
CDR3: CATQRDSYNEQFF

V: TRBV7-2
J: TRBJ1-2
size: once
D: -
CDR3: CASSLAPKLYGYTF

V: TRBV27
J: TRBJ2-1
size: -
D: TRBD2
CDR3: CASSFPAGESRNEQFF

V: TRBV6-2/TRBV6-3
J: TRBJ2-7
size: few
D: TRBD2
CDR3: CASSYNDTTSGSFYEQYF

V: TRBV10-3
J: TRBJ1-1
size: -
D: -
CDR3: CAISDWARTEAFF

V: TRBV11-1
J: TRBJ2-7
size: -
D: TRBD1
CDR3: CASSLTRDSVYEQYF

V: TRBV28
J: TRBJ1-4
size: -
D: -
CDR3: CASSTGGTTNEKLFF